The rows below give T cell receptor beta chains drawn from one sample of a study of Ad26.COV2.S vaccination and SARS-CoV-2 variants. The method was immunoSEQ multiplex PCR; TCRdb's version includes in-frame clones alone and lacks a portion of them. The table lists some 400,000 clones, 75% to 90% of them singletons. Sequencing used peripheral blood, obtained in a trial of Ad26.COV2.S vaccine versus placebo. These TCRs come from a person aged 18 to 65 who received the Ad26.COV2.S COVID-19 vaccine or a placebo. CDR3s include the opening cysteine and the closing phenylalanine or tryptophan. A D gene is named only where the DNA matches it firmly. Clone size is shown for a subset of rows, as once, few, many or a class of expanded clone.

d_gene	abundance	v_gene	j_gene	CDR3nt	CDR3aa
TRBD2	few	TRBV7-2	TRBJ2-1	TGTGCCAGCAGCTTAGCCCCGCGGGGGTCCGGCAATGAGCAGTTCTTC	CASSLAPRGSGNEQFF
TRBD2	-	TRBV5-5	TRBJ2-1	TGTGCCAGCAGCACTAGCGGATACAATGAGCAGTTCTTC	CASSTSGYNEQFF
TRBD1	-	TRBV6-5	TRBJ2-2	TGTGCCAGCAGCCGGGACAGCCTTACCGGGGAGCTGTTTTTT	CASSRDSLTGELFF
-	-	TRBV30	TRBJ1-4	TGTGCCTGGAGCGAAGAAGCCACACTGTTTTTT	CAWSEEATLFF
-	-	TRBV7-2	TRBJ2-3	TGTGCCAGCAGCTTCGGGCTAGCAGGGTCAGATACGCAGTATTTT	CASSFGLAGSDTQYF
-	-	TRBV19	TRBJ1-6	TGTGCCAGTAGTCCTGGACAGCCGCTATCACCCCTCCACTTT	CASSPGQPLSPLHF
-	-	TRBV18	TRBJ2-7	TGTGCCAGCTCACCAGAGGGGACGGTTAACTACGAGCAGTACTTC	CASSPEGTVNYEQYF
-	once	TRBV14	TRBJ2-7	TGTGCCAGCAGCCAAGAATCCTACGAGCAGTACTTC	CASSQESYEQYF
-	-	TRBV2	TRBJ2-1	TGTGCCAGCAGTGAAGGGAACGTTCCCTCCTACAATGAGCAGTTCTTC	CASSEGNVPSYNEQFF
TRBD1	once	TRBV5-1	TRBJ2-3	TGCGCCAGCAGCCCGGGACAGGGGGCCGCAGATACGCAGTATTTT	CASSPGQGAADTQYF
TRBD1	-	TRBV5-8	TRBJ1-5	TGTGCCAGCAGGAGGGGGCAGGAGCAGCCCCAGCATTTT	CASRRGQEQPQHF
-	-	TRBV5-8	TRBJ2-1	TGTGCCAGCAGCTTGATGTCGGGACTTAAGCGAAATGAGCAGTTCTTC	CASSLMSGLKRNEQFF
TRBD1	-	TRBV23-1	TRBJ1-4	TGCGCCAGCAGTCCCCACCGGGACAGGGAGGGTGCTGAAAAACTGTTTTTT	CASSPHRDREGAEKLFF
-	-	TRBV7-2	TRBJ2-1	TGTGCCAGCAGCTTGGGAGCGGCCTACAATGAGCAGTTCTTC	CASSLGAAYNEQFF
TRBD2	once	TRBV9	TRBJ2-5	TGTGCCAGCAGCGAGGGAGGGGCATACCAAGAGACCCAGTACTTC	CASSEGGAYQETQYF
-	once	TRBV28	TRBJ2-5	TGTGCCAGCAGCCTAGCCGCAGTACCATCTCAAGAGACCCAGTACTTC	CASSLAAVPSQETQYF
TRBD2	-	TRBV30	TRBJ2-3	TGTGCCTACACCACGGGACTAGCGGGAGCAGATACGCAGTATTTT	CAYTTGLAGADTQYF
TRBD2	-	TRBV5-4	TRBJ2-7	TGTGCCAGCAGCCAATCCAGGAGACTAGCGGGGAACGAGCAGTACTTC	CASSQSRRLAGNEQYF
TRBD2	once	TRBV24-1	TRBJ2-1	TGTGCCACCAGTGAGCCGACTAGCGGGAGGTGGAATGAGCAGTTCTTC	CATSEPTSGRWNEQFF
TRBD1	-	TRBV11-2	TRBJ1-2	TGTGCCAGCAGTTTGTCAGGGGGACCGTCTCTATGGCTTTTCTTC	CASSLSGGPSLWLFF
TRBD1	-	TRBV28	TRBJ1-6	TGTGCCAGCAGGACGGACAGGGTCGATAATTCACCCCTCCACTTT	CASRTDRVDNSPLHF
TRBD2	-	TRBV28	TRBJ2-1	TGTGCCAGCGACCGGGAGGCAAGGAATGAGCAGTTCTTC	CASDREARNEQFF
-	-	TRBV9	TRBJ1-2	TGTGCCAGCAGCATCGCAGACACTAACTATGGCTACACCTTC	CASSIADTNYGYTF
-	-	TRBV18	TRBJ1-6	TGTGCCAGCTCACCCGAAAATTCACCCCTCCACTTT	CASSPENSPLHF